Shown below are 23 T cell receptor beta chains from a single sample sequenced in a study of shared clonotypes between healthy human individuals. Sequenced by immunoSEQ multiplex PCR; TCRdb stores in-frame clones only, minus some. This sample carries 2 million to 2.5 million clones, more than 80% of them seen once, and the ten largest clones take around 0.4%. The sequencing sample was made of naive CD4+ T cells from PBMCs. As to subset: CD45RA+ positively selected. These receptors all stem from a man aged 18 to 30 in good health. Some clones in this sample may be carry-over from other donors' samples.

The chain combines TRBV18 with TRBJ2-5; 9 bases align to TRBD2. The CDR3 length is 14 residues. Germline loops: CDR1 KGHSH, CDR2 LQKENI. Germline trimming cut 1 base from V and 5 bases from J; bases unmatched to any gene: 2. Here the CDR3 reads CASSPRAGGETQYF. The CDR3 DNA follows: TGTGCCAGCTCACCACGGGCGGGAGGGGAGACCCAGTACTTC.

Of note for this clone: The same CDR3 arises from other DNA sequences in this sample as well. J is TRBJ2-7 and V is TRBV7-2; a possible D gene is TRBD2 (6 bases). The ends were cut back, 2 bases at V and 3 bases at J, with 8 bases in the middle. CDR3 length: 13 residues. In germline, CDR1 is SGHTA, CDR2 FQGNSA. CDR3 residues: CASSLRRDYEQYF. CDR3 DNA: TGTGCCAGCAGCTTACGGCGGGACTACGAGCAGTACTTC.

V and J are TRBV9 and TRBJ2-2; TRBD1 or TRBD2 may be the D gene (6 bases each). Germline V gives CDR1 SGDLS, CDR2 YYNGEE. This CDR3 has 14 amino acids. The V end was cut by 1 base, the J end by 7 bases, with 11 bases between. CDR3 DNA sequence: TGTGCCAGCAGCGTACGGGGGCGCGACGGGGAGCTGTTTTTT. Translated, it gives CASSVRGRDGELFF.

V gene TRBV30 combines with J gene TRBJ2-1; D gene ambiguous. CDR1 and CDR2 (germline): GTSNPN, SVGIG (reference sequence). The CDR3 runs 12 residues. Trimming took off 8 bases at V and 2 bases at J, with 10 bases between the two ends. The CDR3 DNA is TGTGCCGCGGCTACAACCTACAATGAGCAGTTCTTC. Protein sequence: CAAATTYNEQFF.

This clone was detected only a few times. This chain joins TRBV4-2 and TRBJ1-5, with D possibly TRBD1 on 5 matching bases. From germline, CDR1 is LGHNA and CDR2 YNFKEQ. The CDR3 runs 17 residues. V shed 1 base and J shed 4 bases, with 17 bases lying between them. CDR3 loop: CASSQGSIAAGNQPQHF. CDR3 bases: TGTGCCAGCAGCCAAGGCTCGATAGCGGCAGGGAATCAGCCCCAGCATTTT.

V usage is TRBV7-3 and J usage is TRBJ2-1; a possible D gene is TRBD1 (6 bases). This CDR3 spans 15 amino acids. Germline assignment: CDR1 SGHTA and CDR2 FQGTGA. Between the trimmed V and J ends, which lost 5 bases and 9 bases, there was a span of 20 bases. The CDR3 is CASSPRAGEVGEQFF. DNA for the CDR3: TGTGCCAGCAGCCCACGGGCAGGGGAAGTCGGTGAGCAGTTCTTC.

The V and J genes are TRBV14 and TRBJ2-5, with D unclear. CDR3 length equals 12 residues. The ends were cut back, 1 base at V and 7 bases at J, with 7 bases in the middle. The germline V gene has CDR1 SGHDN and CDR2 FVKESK. CDR3 DNA sequence: TGTGCCAGCAGCCAAGTTGGTGTGACCCAGTACTTC. Amino acids: CASSQVGVTQYF. The full variable domain, with the rest looked up from reference TRBV14 and TRBJ2-5, is EAGVTQFPSHSVIEKGQTVTLRCDPISGHDNLYWYRRVMGKEIKFLLHFVKESKQDESGMPNNRFLAERTGGTYSTLKVQPAELEDSGVYFCASSQVGVTQYFGPGTRLLVL.

The chain combines TRBV7-2 with TRBJ2-1; D perhaps matches TRBD2 (6 bases). There are 15 residues in the CDR3. Trimming left V 0 bases short and J 6 bases short, with 12 bases between. CDR1 SGHTA and CDR2 FQGNSA come from the germline V gene. The CDR3, as DNA: TGTGCCAGCAGCTTAGCGCGGGACCCCACCAATGAGCAGTTCTTC. This sequence encodes CASSLARDPTNEQFF.

The gene calls are TRBV9 and TRBJ2-7; 7 nucleotides align to TRBD2. The J segment lost 2 bases and the V segment lost 4 bases, leaving 12 bases of the junction unmatched. CDR3 size: 16 residues. Germline V lookup: CDR1 SGDLS, CDR2 YYNGEE. CDR3: CASSPGLGTNTYEQYF. The CDR3 DNA follows: TGTGCCAGCAGCCCCGGACTAGGAACAAACACCTACGAGCAGTACTTC. The variable domain in full, completed from reference TRBV9 and TRBJ2-7, reads DSGVTQTPKHLITATGQRVTLRCSPRSGDLSVYWYQQSLDQGLQFLIQYYNGEERAKGNILERFSAQQFPDLHSELNLSSLELGDSALYFCASSPGLGTNTYEQYFGPGTRLTVT.

The chain is built from TRBV5-4 and TRBJ2-7, with TRBD2 matching 10 bases. The trim removed 3 bases at V and 1 base at J, leaving 4 bases unmatched. The CDR3 spans 15 residues. The germline CDR1 and CDR2 sequences are SGHNT and YYREEE (reference sequence). Written as DNA, the CDR3 is TGTGCCAGCAGCTCCGGGACTAGCGTTTCCTACGAGCAGTACTTC. It yields the protein CASSSGTSVSYEQYF.

The rearrangement links TRBV5-4 to TRBJ1-2, with 9 bases identical to TRBD1. CDR1 is SGHNT, CDR2 YYREEE, per germline (reference sequence). V lost 4 bases to trimming and J lost 6 bases; unmatched junction nucleotides: 7. The CDR3 spans 14 residues. This CDR3 is CASSVYRGQDGYTF. The CDR3 coding sequence is TGTGCCAGCAGCGTCTACAGGGGGCAGGATGGCTACACCTTC.

Notes on this clone: Within the sample, other DNA sequences also encode this same CDR3. The V gene is TRBV5-1, the J gene TRBJ2-2, with 7 bases aligning to TRBD1. CDR1 is SGHRS, CDR2 YFSETQ, per germline. The CDR3 has 15 amino acids. V trimming: 2 bases; J trimming: 0 bases; junction bases outside the gene matches: 1. The CDR3 coding sequence is TGCGCCAGCAGCTTCGGGACAGCGAACACCGGGGAGCTGTTTTTT. It is translated as CASSFGTANTGELFF.

This chain connects TRBV5-1 to TRBJ2-7; maybe TRBD2 (6 bases). The CDR3 is made up of 15 amino acids. Trimming removed 2 bases from V and 0 bases from J, with 12 bases in between. Germline values: CDR1 SGHRS, CDR2 YFSETQ. In nucleotides, the CDR3 is TGCGCCAGCAGCTTCGGGGGATTTACCTCCTACGAGCAGTACTTC. This sequence encodes CASSFGGFTSYEQYF.

This chain links TRBV28 with TRBJ2-1; 10 bases align to TRBD1. V shed 2 bases and J 10 bases; nucleotides not matched to a gene: 5. From germline, CDR1 is MDHEN and CDR2 SYDVKM. This CDR3 contains 14 residues. CDR3 bases: TGTGCCAGCAGTTTAAGGACAGGGGGATGGGAGCAGTTCTTC. Its protein is CASSLRTGGWEQFF.

J is TRBJ2-7 and V is TRBV27; D not resolved. CDR1 MNHEY and CDR2 SMNVEV come from the germline V gene (reference sequence). The CDR3 is 15 amino acids. The V and J ends lost 6 bases and 0 bases respectively, with 15 bases between them. CDR3 sequence: CASRGSGFPSYEQYF. Here the CDR3 DNA reads TGTGCCAGCAGGGGGTCCGGTTTCCCCTCCTACGAGCAGTACTTC.

CDR3 loop: CASSPTSGTVGELFF. The CDR3, as DNA: TGCGCCAGCAGCCCAACTAGCGGGACAGTCGGGGAGCTGTTTTTT. V and J are TRBV5-1 and TRBJ2-2, with 10 bases that match TRBD2. Trimming removed 4 bases from V and 7 bases from J; junction bases left unmatched: 7. Germline-derived CDR1 and CDR2 are SGHRS and YFSETQ. The CDR3 is made up of 15 amino acids.

Points on this clone: Other nucleotide sequences from this sample produce the same CDR3. The DNA for the CDR3 is TGTGCCAGCAGCTTAAGAACCGGGGAGCTGTTTTTT. It translates to CASSLRTGELFF. J is TRBJ2-2 and V is TRBV7-2; no clear D gene. CDR3 length equals 12 residues. V was pared by 2 bases and J by 5 bases, with 3 bases between. Germline V gives CDR1 SGHTA, CDR2 FQGNSA.

CDR3 loop: CASSSVPTSGLSTDTQYF. The CDR3 DNA reads TGCGCCAGCAGCTCGGTTCCGACTAGCGGGTTAAGCACAGATACGCAGTATTTT. The rearrangement uses TRBV5-1 and TRBJ2-3, with 10 bases fitting TRBD2. Germline CDR1 reads SGHRS; CDR2 reads YFSETQ. The length of the CDR3 is 18 residues. With V trimmed by 3 bases and J by 0 bases, 10 bases remained unmatched.

The chain joins TRBV29-1 to TRBJ1-2; 9 bases line up with TRBD1. Germline CDR1 is SQVTM and CDR2 is ANQGSEA. The CDR3 consists of 13 residues. Trimming removed 6 bases from V and 1 base from J; junction bases left unmatched: 3. The CDR3: CSVDRGGNYGYTF. The DNA for the CDR3 is TGCAGCGTGGACAGGGGAGGTAACTATGGCTACACCTTC.

V gene TRBV5-1 combines with J gene TRBJ2-2; TRBD1 or TRBD2 may be the D gene (5 bases each). The V gene lost 5 bases and the J gene lost 3 bases, with 14 bases spanning the gap. CDR1 and CDR2 from the germline V gene are SGHRS and YFSETQ. The CDR3 runs 15 residues. CDR3 loop: CASSLGGRYTGELFF. Here the CDR3 DNA reads TGCGCCAGCAGTCTTGGGGGTCGGTACACCGGGGAGCTGTTTTTT.

V usage is TRBV4-3 and J usage is TRBJ2-1; possibly TRBD2 for D (5 bases). The CDR3 spans 16 residues. Per the germline V gene, CDR1 is LGHNA and CDR2 is YSLEER. Trimming took 0 bases from V and 1 from J, leaving 10 bases between them. Here the CDR3 DNA reads TGCGCCAGCAGCCAAGAACGGGGAAAGTCCTACAATGAGCAGTTCTTC. Translated, it gives CASSQERGKSYNEQFF.

Points on this clone: The same CDR3 can be traced to other DNA sequences in this sample. The chain couples TRBV5-1 to TRBJ2-1; 7 bases map to TRBD2. J lost 4 bases, V lost 0 bases, and 4 bases had no gene match. The CDR3 covers 15 residues. Germline CDR1 and CDR2: SGHRS and YFSETQ. The CDR3, as DNA: TGCGCCAGCAGCTTGGTGGCTAGCGGTTACAATGAGCAGTTCTTC. Protein sequence: CASSLVASGYNEQFF.

V usage is TRBV5-1 and J usage is TRBJ2-1; 8 bases are a match to TRBD2. CDR1 SGHRS and CDR2 YFSETQ come from the germline V gene. The junction had 12 bases not matched to a gene; V was cut back by 8 bases and J by 2 bases. The CDR3 contains 16 residues. The CDR3 DNA reads as TGCGCCAGTTTGGGGGTAGCGGGATCAACCTACAATGAGCAGTTCTTC. Translation gives CASLGVAGSTYNEQFF.